This paragraph reports one TCR beta chain. This entry belongs to a study of cytomegalovirus exposure and HLA in healthy donors. The CDR3 is 15 residues long. V dropped 6 bases and J dropped 4 bases, with 15 bases sitting between them. Germline V gene data show CDR1 as MNHNS and CDR2 as SASEGT. The study ran its PCR with 60 Vbeta and 13 Jbeta primers. Profiled with immunoSEQ multiplex PCR; TCRdb holds only in-frame clones, not every one. The sample consists of 150,000 to 190,000 clones, roughly 82% of them appearing once. The sequenced sample consisted of PBMCs. The genes are TRBV6-1 and TRBJ2-2; D is perhaps TRBD2 (5 bases). The source is a woman aged 50 to 60 in good health and CMV-seropositive. The CDR3 loop is CASSDPSWGTGELFF. CDR3 nucleotides: TGTGCCAGCAGCGATCCTAGCTGGGGCACCGGGGAGCTGTTTTTT.